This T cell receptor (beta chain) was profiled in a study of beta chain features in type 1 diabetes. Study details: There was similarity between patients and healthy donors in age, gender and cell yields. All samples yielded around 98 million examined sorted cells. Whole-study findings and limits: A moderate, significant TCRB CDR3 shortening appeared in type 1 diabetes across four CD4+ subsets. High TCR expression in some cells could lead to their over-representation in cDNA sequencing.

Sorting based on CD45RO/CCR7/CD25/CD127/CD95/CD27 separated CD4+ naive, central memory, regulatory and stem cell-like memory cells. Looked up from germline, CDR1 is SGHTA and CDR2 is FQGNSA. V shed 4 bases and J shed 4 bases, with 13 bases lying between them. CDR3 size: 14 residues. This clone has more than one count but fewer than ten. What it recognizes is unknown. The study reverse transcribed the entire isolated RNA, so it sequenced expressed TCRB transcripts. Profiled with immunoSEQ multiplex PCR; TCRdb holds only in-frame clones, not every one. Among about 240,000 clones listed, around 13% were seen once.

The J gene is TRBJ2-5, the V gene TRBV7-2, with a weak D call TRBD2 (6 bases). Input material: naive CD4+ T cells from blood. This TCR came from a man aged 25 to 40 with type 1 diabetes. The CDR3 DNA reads TGTGCCAGCAGCTATCAGGAGGGAGGAGAGACCCAGTACTTC. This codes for CASSYQEGGETQYF.